A single sample gave rise to the 7 T cell receptor beta chains below, sequenced in a study of blood T cell repertoires in COVID-19. Data came from immunoSEQ multiplex PCR; TCRdb stores just in-frame clones and leaves some out. This table has under 250,000 clones, 83% appearing once. Sample: peripheral blood. These receptors were obtained from a woman aged 40 to 49 with active or convalescent COVID-19.

The J gene is TRBJ2-4, the V gene TRBV28; maybe TRBD2 (5 bases). Germline V gives CDR1 MDHEN, CDR2 SYDVKM. The CDR3 length is 11 residues. V was cut by 8 bases and J by 6 bases, with 8 bases left in between. DNA for the CDR3: TGTGCCAGCCAGAGCGGAAACATTCAGTACTTC. As protein: CASQSGNIQYF.

The genes are TRBV19 and TRBJ1-1; 9 nucleotides match TRBD1. The CDR3 sequence is 16 residues long. J was trimmed by 5 bases and V by 0 bases; bases with no gene match: 7. Germline V gene data show CDR1 as LNHDA and CDR2 as SQIVND (reference sequence). The CDR3, as DNA: TGTGCCAGTAGTATAGACCGGGACAGGGCTGGAACTGAAGCTTTCTTT. This translates into CASSIDRDRAGTEAFF.

The chain joins TRBV19 to TRBJ1-2; 8 bases are shared with TRBD1. Per germline, CDR1 LNHDA and CDR2 SQIVND (reference sequence). The CDR3 extends over 17 amino acids. The trim removed 1 base at V and 7 bases at J, leaving 14 bases unmatched. In nucleotides, the CDR3 is TGTGCCAGTAGTATAGGGAGGGGACAGGAGAAAACGGTTGGCTACACCTTC. Amino acid sequence: CASSIGRGQEKTVGYTF.

V is TRBV19 and J is TRBJ1-4, with D possibly TRBD1 on 6 matching bases. V dropped 6 bases and J dropped 5 bases, with 13 bases sitting between them. This CDR3 has 14 amino acids. CDR1 and CDR2 (germline): LNHDA, SQIVND (reference sequence). CDR3 in DNA: TGTGCCAGTAGGGATGACAGGTCCAATGAAAAACTGTTTTTT. The encoded protein is CASRDDRSNEKLFF.

This chain uses TRBV5-1 with TRBJ1-3; 7 nucleotides line up with TRBD1. The CDR3 contains 15 residues. V was clipped by 4 bases and J by 0 bases; unmatched bases: 4. Looked up from germline, CDR1 is SGHRS and CDR2 is YFSETQ. This CDR3 reads CASSPRTGSGNTIYF. CDR3 bases: TGCGCCAGCAGCCCAAGGACAGGCTCTGGAAACACCATATATTTT.

This clone was seen only a few times. The chain has TRBV5-4 and TRBJ2-1, with D tentatively TRBD1 (7 bases). The CDR3 covers 11 residues. Germline V gives CDR1 SGHNT, CDR2 YYREEE (reference sequence). The V end was cut by 6 bases, the J end by 9 bases, with 10 bases between. CDR3 DNA sequence: TGTGCCAGCACCCAGGGGGGTGAGCAGTTCTTC. This translates into CASTQGGEQFF.

The V call is TRBV3-1 (or the pseudogene TRBV3-2), the J call TRBJ2-2; D not certain. In germline, CDR1 is LGHDT, CDR2 YNNKEL (reference sequence). Deletions cut 2 bases from V and 0 bases from J, with 16 bases between. The CDR3 is 18 amino acids. The CDR3 DNA reads as TGTGCCAGCAGCCAAACCCCCTTGGCTTTTTCGAACACCGGGGAGCTGTTTTTT. Its protein is CASSQTPLAFSNTGELFF.